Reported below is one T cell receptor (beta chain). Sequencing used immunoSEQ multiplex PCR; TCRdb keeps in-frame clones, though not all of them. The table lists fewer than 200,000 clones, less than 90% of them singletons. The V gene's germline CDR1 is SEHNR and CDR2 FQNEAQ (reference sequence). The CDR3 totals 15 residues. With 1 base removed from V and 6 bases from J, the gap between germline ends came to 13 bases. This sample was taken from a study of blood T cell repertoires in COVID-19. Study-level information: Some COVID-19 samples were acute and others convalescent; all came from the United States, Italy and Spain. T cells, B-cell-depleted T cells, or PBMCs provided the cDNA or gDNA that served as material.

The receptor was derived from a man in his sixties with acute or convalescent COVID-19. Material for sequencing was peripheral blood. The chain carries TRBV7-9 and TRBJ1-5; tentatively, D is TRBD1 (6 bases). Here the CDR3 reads CASSLGTGKGQPQHF. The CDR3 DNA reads TGTGCCAGCAGCTTAGGTACAGGGAAGGGTCAGCCCCAGCATTTT.